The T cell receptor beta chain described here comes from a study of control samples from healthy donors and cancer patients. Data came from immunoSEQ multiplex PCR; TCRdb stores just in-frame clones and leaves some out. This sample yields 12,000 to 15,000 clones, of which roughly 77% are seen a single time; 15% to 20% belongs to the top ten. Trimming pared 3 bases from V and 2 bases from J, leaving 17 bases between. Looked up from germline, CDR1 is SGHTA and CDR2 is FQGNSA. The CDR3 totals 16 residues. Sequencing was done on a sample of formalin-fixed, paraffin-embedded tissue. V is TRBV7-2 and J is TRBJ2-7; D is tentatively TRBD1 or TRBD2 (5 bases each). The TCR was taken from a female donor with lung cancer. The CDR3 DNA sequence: TGTGCCAGCAGCTTCGGTCAGGGAGACGGTACCTACGAGCAGTACTTC. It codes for CASSFGQGDGTYEQYF.